This TCR beta chain was captured in a study of response to subunit inactivated influenza vaccine. General observations from the study: Authors suggested few new T cells are recruited by each seasonal influenza vaccination.

The CDR3 has 12 amino acids. The V gene lost 5 bases and the J gene lost 4 bases, with 8 bases spanning the gap. MiXCR, applied by TCRdb to the RT-PCR reads, yields one record per CDR3 protein. Among 500,000 to 600,000 distinct CDR3 sequences listed, approximately 17% were seen once. This clonotype has a handful of counts. The antigen remains unidentified. The TCR sequence derives from a man aged 50-75 years who received an inactivated influenza vaccine. This material consisted of CD4+ T cells sorted from PBMCs, taken less than 25 months after vaccination. The chain is built from TRBV12-3 or TRBV12-4 and TRBJ1-1; D is undetermined. In DNA, the CDR3 is TGTGCCAGCAGTCCATTGGGCACTGAAGCTTTCTTT. Translated, it gives CASSPLGTEAFF.